Presented here are 26 T cell receptor beta chains from one specimen sequenced in a study of shared clonotypes between healthy human individuals (dated by TCRdb to 2020 to 2021). CD8 naive samples were CD45RO-negative cells positively selected for CCR7, giving a CD45RA+CCR7+ population that excluded TemRA cells. The protocol used for the library was the immunoSEQ multiplex PCR assay. What TCRdb holds here is the immuneACCESS table cut down to in-frame rearrangements. Part of the clones is not present; checked against another copy, under half of the missing clones reflect an unresolved V gene, and the others are unexplained. The sample table holds hundreds of thousands of clones, of which about 95% were seen once. In total, the top ten clones hold approximately 0.11% of the sample. The sequencing sample was made of naive CD8+ T cells sorted from blood. According to the study, the label for this sample's cell subset or site signals: CD45RA+CCR7+. The receptors were gathered from a woman aged 30 to 39 in good health.

The chain carries TRBV5-6 and TRBJ2-2; D may be TRBD1 or TRBD2 (6 bases each). The CDR3 is made up of 14 amino acids. Germline V lookup: CDR1 SGHDT, CDR2 YYEEEE. V was shortened by 1 base and J by 6 bases, with 10 bases between the two germline ends. CDR3: CASSLTGRPGELFF. CDR3 nucleotide sequence: TGTGCCAGCAGCTTGACAGGGAGGCCCGGGGAGCTGTTTTTT.

This clone was seen just once. The CDR3 coding sequence is TGTGCCAGCAGCGCATACGGGGGAGTGGACGAGCAGTACTTC. Protein product: CASSAYGGVDEQYF. The chain couples TRBV7-6 to TRBJ2-7; D perhaps matches TRBD2 (6 bases). The germline CDR1 and CDR2 sequences are SGHVS and FNYEAQ. CDR3 length equals 14 residues. V lost 5 bases to trimming and J lost 5 bases, with 16 bases between them.

J is TRBJ2-7 and V is TRBV15; weak D call: TRBD2 (5 bases). The CDR3 consists of 14 residues. The V and J ends lost 0 bases and 3 bases respectively, with 9 bases between them. The germline gives CDR1 LNHNV, CDR2 YYDKDF (reference sequence). CDR3 region: CATSREASGYEQYF. The CDR3 nucleotides are TGTGCCACCAGCAGAGAGGCCAGCGGCTACGAGCAGTACTTC. The variable domain in full, with the rest retrieved from reference TRBV15 and TRBJ2-7, is DAMVIQNPRYQVTQFGKPVTLSCSQTLNHNVMYWYQQKSSQAPKLLFHYYDKDFNNEADTPDNFQSRRPNTSFCFLDIRSPGLGDTAMYLCATSREASGYEQYFGPGTRLTVT.

Notes on this clone: The sample contains more than one DNA sequence encoding this CDR3. The chain carries TRBV28 and TRBJ2-7, with unresolved D. The V and J ends lost 4 bases and 7 bases respectively, with 8 bases between them. The CDR3 is 11 residues long. The germline V gene encodes CDR1 MDHEN and CDR2 SYDVKM. DNA for the CDR3: TGTGCCAGCAGTTGGCCCGGGGAGCAGTACTTC. This gives the protein CASSWPGEQYF.

The rearrangement links TRBV19 to TRBJ1-5, with D hard to call. This CDR3 comprises 13 residues. The ends were cut back, 3 bases at V and 8 bases at J, with 11 bases in the middle. Germline V gene lookup returns CDR1 LNHDA and CDR2 SQIVND (reference sequence). CDR3 nucleotides: TGTGCCAGTAGTATCGCTCCTAGGGAGCCCCAGCATTTT. It encodes CASSIAPREPQHF.

In this sample, this clone turned up a few times. The chain carries TRBV5-4 and TRBJ1-1, with unresolved D. Germline lookup yields CDR1 SGHNT and CDR2 YYREEE (reference sequence). V was cut by 1 base and J by 1 base, with 11 bases left in between. The CDR3 runs 15 residues. The CDR3 DNA sequence: TGTGCCAGCAGCTTGAAGGGAAGTGAGAACACTGAAGCTTTCTTT. As protein: CASSLKGSENTEAFF.

The J gene is TRBJ2-5, the V gene TRBV19; D possibly corresponds to TRBD2 (6 bases). Matching the DNA end better, TRBJ2-7 makes the J call doubtful. There are 15 residues in the CDR3. Germline CDR1 LNHDA, CDR2 SQIVND (reference sequence). The chain's CDR3 is CASSIGSGVAYEQYF. The CDR3 DNA is TGTGCCAGTAGTATAGGCTCGGGAGTGGCCTACGAGCAGTACTTC.

The chain combines TRBV4-1 with TRBJ2-5; 9 nucleotides agree with TRBD2. This CDR3 has 16 residues. With V trimmed by 0 bases and J by 5 bases, 7 bases remained unmatched. The germline CDR1 and CDR2 sequences are MGHRA and YSYEKL. In DNA form, the CDR3 reads TGCGCCAGCAGCCAAGAAACAGCGGGAGGTTTCGAGACCCAGTACTTC. Encoded protein: CASSQETAGGFETQYF.

The rearrangement links TRBV5-6 to TRBJ1-5; no clear D. Germline V lookup: CDR1 SGHDT, CDR2 YYEEEE. Trimming stripped 4 bases from V and 3 bases from J, with 8 bases between. The CDR3 has 13 amino acids. CDR3 residues: CASSGGYNQPQHF. CDR3 nucleotide sequence: TGTGCCAGCAGCGGCGGGTACAATCAGCCCCAGCATTTT.

The V call is TRBV9, the J call TRBJ2-7, with 9 bases lining up with TRBD2. The CDR3 length is 15 residues. Germline V gives CDR1 SGDLS, CDR2 YYNGEE. The ends lost 0 bases at V and 2 bases at J; junction bases unmatched: 3. The CDR3 bases are TGTGCCAGCAGCGTAGATCTAGCGGGGCCCTACGAGCAGTACTTC. It specifies CASSVDLAGPYEQYF.

The V gene is TRBV4-2, the J gene TRBJ2-1; a weak D match, TRBD2 (6 bases). Germline CDR1 is LGHNA and CDR2 is YNFKEQ. The CDR3 spans 16 residues. V was clipped by 3 bases and J by 4 bases, with 16 bases between them. The CDR3 DNA sequence: TGTGCCAGCAGCCAGAAACGGGAGCCGCCATACAATGAGCAGTTCTTC. Protein: CASSQKREPPYNEQFF.

A single count supports this clone. The CDR3 loop reads CASSTDYTYSNQPQHF. The CDR3 DNA reads as TGTGCCAGTAGTACGGACTACACTTATAGCAATCAGCCCCAGCATTTT. The chain has TRBV19 and TRBJ1-5, with no clear D. V gave up 4 bases and J gave up 0 bases, with 13 bases separating them. Germline V gene lookup returns CDR1 LNHDA and CDR2 SQIVND (reference sequence). CDR3 length equals 16 residues.

This rearrangement joins TRBV23-1 to TRBJ2-7, with TRBD1 as a possible D gene (6 bases). TRBV23-1 is flagged as an ORF with uncertain function. The V and J ends lost 4 bases and 3 bases respectively, with 16 bases between them. CDR3 size: 15 residues. CDR3 nucleotide sequence: TGCGCCAGCAGTCCCGGACAGTGGGGCTACTACGAGCAGTACTTC. The encoded protein is CASSPGQWGYYEQYF.

The V call is TRBV2, the J call TRBJ1-1; D not resolved. This CDR3 spans 12 amino acids. Trimming removed 10 bases at V and 0 bases at J, with 9 bases between. CDR1 and CDR2 (germline): SNHLY, FYNNEI. This CDR3 reads CATSDLNTEAFF. Here the CDR3 DNA reads TGTGCCACCAGCGACTTGAACACTGAAGCTTTCTTT.

CDR3 sequence reads: CASSYGEAYEQYF. The CDR3 nucleotides read TGTGCCAGCAGTTATGGGGAGGCCTACGAGCAGTACTTC. The V and J genes are TRBV27 and TRBJ2-7; tentatively, D is TRBD2 (6 bases). Per germline, CDR1 MNHEY and CDR2 SMNVEV (reference sequence). The CDR3 is 13 amino acids. Trimming left V 4 bases short and J 2 bases short, with 9 bases between.

This chain uses TRBV5-1 with TRBJ2-7; unclear D gene. Trimming left V 1 base short and J 2 bases short, with 13 bases between. This CDR3 region has 15 residues. CDR1 is SGHRS and CDR2 is YFSETQ in the germline V gene. CDR3 coding DNA: TGCGCCAGCAGCTTGAAGGATTTGTATGCCTACGAGCAGTACTTC. It specifies CASSLKDLYAYEQYF.

V is TRBV28 and J is TRBJ2-2; 9 bases fit TRBD2. J lost 3 bases, V lost 11 bases, and 10 bases had no gene match. The V gene's germline CDR1 is MDHEN and CDR2 SYDVKM. This CDR3 has 15 amino acids. The CDR3 here is CAGSSGRMYTGELFF. CDR3 in DNA: TGTGCCGGGAGTAGCGGGAGAATGTACACCGGGGAGCTGTTTTTT. The full variable domain, with the rest looked up from reference TRBV28 and TRBJ2-2, is DVKVTQSSRYLVKRTGEKVFLECVQDMDHENMFWYRQDPGLGLRLIYFSYDVKMKEKGDIPEGYSVSREKKERFSLILESASTNQTSMYLCAGSSGRMYTGELFFGEGSRLTVL.

This rearrangement joins TRBV2 to TRBJ1-2; weak D call: TRBD1 (5 bases). Germline values: CDR1 SNHLY, CDR2 FYNNEI. The V and J ends lost 10 bases and 0 bases respectively, with 12 bases between them. CDR3 length: 13 residues. The CDR3 sequence is CATRDGTNYGYTF. The CDR3 DNA reads as TGTGCCACCCGGGACGGAACTAACTATGGCTACACCTTC.

The count of this clone is one. The chain combines TRBV5-4 with TRBJ2-5; D remains ambiguous. This CDR3 is 14 amino acids long. The germline V gene has CDR1 SGHNT and CDR2 YYREEE (reference sequence). V dropped 2 bases and J dropped 0 bases, with 8 bases sitting between them. CDR3 bases: TGTGCCAGCAGCTTACCGGACCACCAAGAGACCCAGTACTTC. Translating it yields CASSLPDHQETQYF.

The rearrangement uses TRBV27 and TRBJ2-7; D is unclear. The CDR3 has 13 residues. Germline V gene sequence: CDR1 MNHEY, CDR2 SMNVEV (reference sequence). V was clipped by 6 bases and J by 4 bases, with 13 bases between them. CDR3 DNA: TGTGCCAGCAGCTCCATGAGCGCGTACGAGCAGTACTTC. Protein: CASSSMSAYEQYF.

This clone was picked up one time. The chain employs TRBV5-8 and TRBJ1-2; 7 positions match TRBD1. CDR3 length: 15 residues. Trimming removed 3 bases from V and 4 bases from J; junction bases left unmatched: 9. The germline V gene encodes CDR1 SGHTS and CDR2 YDEGEE. The CDR3 region is CASSSKRDRSYGYTF. The CDR3 coding sequence is TGTGCCAGCAGCTCGAAAAGGGACAGATCCTATGGCTACACCTTC.

This sequence joins TRBV28 and TRBJ1-5; possible D gene TRBD1, 5 bases. There are 13 residues in the CDR3. CDR1 and CDR2 from the germline V gene are MDHEN and SYDVKM. Trimming took off 7 bases at V and 7 bases at J, with 14 bases between the two ends. This chain's CDR3 is CASTHLRGQPQHF. CDR3 sequence (DNA): TGTGCCAGCACCCACCTTCGGGGCCAGCCCCAGCATTTT.

This rearrangement joins TRBV5-4 to TRBJ2-1; D unclear. V dropped 2 bases and J dropped 4 bases, with 10 bases sitting between them. This CDR3 has 14 residues. Germline-derived CDR1 and CDR2 are SGHNT and YYREEE (reference sequence). CDR3 protein: CASSFWANYNEQFF. CDR3 nucleotide sequence: TGTGCCAGCAGCTTTTGGGCAAATTACAATGAGCAGTTCTTC.

V gene TRBV28 combines with J gene TRBJ1-1; D is ambiguous. The germline V gene has CDR1 MDHEN and CDR2 SYDVKM. Trimming took 5 bases from V and 2 from J, leaving 12 bases between them. The length of the CDR3 is 14 residues. CDR3 nucleotides: TGTGCCAGCAGTCTCGGCCTAAGCAACACTGAAGCTTTCTTT. Translating gives CASSLGLSNTEAFF.

This chain connects TRBV11-3 to TRBJ2-4, with D tentatively TRBD2 (5 bases). This CDR3 contains 13 residues. Germline loops: CDR1 SGHNT, CDR2 YENEEA. V dropped 5 bases and J dropped 5 bases, with 10 bases sitting between them. The CDR3: CASSVRDENIQYF. The DNA for the CDR3 is TGTGCCAGCAGCGTCCGGGATGAAAACATTCAGTACTTC. Variable domain in full (rest from reference TRBV11-3 and TRBJ2-4): EAGVVQSPRYKIIEKKQPVAFWCNPISGHNTLYWYLQNLGQGPELLIRYENEEAVDDSQLPKDRFSAERLKGVDSTLKIQPAELGDSAVYLCASSVRDENIQYFGAGTRLSVL.

The J gene is TRBJ2-7, the V gene TRBV28, with TRBD2 matching 8 bases. V shed 1 base and J 4 bases; nucleotides not matched to a gene: 3. The CDR3 length is 14 residues. From germline, CDR1 is MDHEN and CDR2 SYDVKM. The CDR3 sequence is CASSLSGGEYEQYF. CDR3 nucleotide sequence: TGTGCCAGCAGTTTATCGGGAGGGGAGTACGAGCAGTACTTC.